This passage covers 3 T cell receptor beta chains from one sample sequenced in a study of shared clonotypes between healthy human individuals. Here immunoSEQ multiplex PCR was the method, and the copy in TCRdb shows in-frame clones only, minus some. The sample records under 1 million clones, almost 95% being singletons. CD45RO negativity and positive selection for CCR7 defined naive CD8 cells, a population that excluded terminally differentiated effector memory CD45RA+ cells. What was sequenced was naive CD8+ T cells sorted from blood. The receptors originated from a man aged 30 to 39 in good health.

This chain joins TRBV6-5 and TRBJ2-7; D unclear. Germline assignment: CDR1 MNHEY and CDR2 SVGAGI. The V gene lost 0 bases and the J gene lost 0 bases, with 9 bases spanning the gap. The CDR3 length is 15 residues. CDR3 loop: CASSYSGASSYEQYF. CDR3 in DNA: TGTGCCAGCAGTTACTCGGGCGCGAGCTCCTACGAGCAGTACTTC.

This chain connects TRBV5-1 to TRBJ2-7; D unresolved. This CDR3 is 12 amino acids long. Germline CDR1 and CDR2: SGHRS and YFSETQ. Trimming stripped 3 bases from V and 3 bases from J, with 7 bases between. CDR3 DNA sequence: TGCGCCAGCAGCTCACCCGGCTACGAGCAGTACTTC. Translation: CASSSPGYEQYF.

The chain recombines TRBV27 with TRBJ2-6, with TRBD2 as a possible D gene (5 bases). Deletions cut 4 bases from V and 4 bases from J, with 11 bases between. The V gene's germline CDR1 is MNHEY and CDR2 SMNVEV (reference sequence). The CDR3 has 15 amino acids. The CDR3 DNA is TGTGCCAGCAGTTCCCGTGGCGGGGGGGCCAACGTCCTGACTTTC. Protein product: CASSSRGGGANVLTF.